This T cell receptor beta chain was obtained from a study of cytomegalovirus exposure and HLA in healthy donors. The study's findings and limits: The study designated about 180 TCR beta chains cytomegalovirus-associated. Cytomegalovirus status was reportedly diagnosed by the classifier with high sensitivity and specificity. According to a subsequent analysis, TCR clusters from the first cohort were inclined to appear together in the 120 validation repertoires.

With regard to this clone: Its target is not known.

Produced via immunoSEQ multiplex PCR; TCRdb's table is partial and in-frame only. The sample yields about 160,000 clones, about 90% seen once. The CDR3 has 12 residues. CDR1 is SEHNR, CDR2 FQNEAQ, per germline (reference sequence). V shed 5 bases and J shed 10 bases, with 9 bases lying between them. The V call is TRBV7-9, the J call TRBJ1-6; weak D call: TRBD1 (5 bases). The specimen sequenced was PBMCs. This receptor was identified in a woman younger than 45 in good health and CMV-seronegative. Here the CDR3 DNA reads TGTGCCAGCAGCCGCAGGGAATCACCCCTCCACTTT. Residues: CASSRRESPLHF.